Below, 25 T cell receptor beta chains from the same sample are listed, as sequenced in a study of vaccination effects on CD4 cells after COVID-19. Measured with immunoSEQ multiplex PCR; TCRdb has only the in-frame clones, and not every one. The sample carries 70,000 or so clones, 65% to 80% recorded once. With the ViraFEST assay, the study expanded antigen-specific CD4+ T cells using viral peptide pools, then sequenced them. CD4+ T cells were isolated after 10 days of culture. Each vaccine recipient was nucleocapsid antibody negative and had no prior SARS-CoV-2 infection. These receptors have no known antigen. Source: CD4+ T cells from PBMCs cultured with HCoV-NL63 spike peptides, taken before COVID-19 vaccination. Every receptor here comes from a human donor who received a COVID-19 vaccine.

The V gene is TRBV5-4, the J gene TRBJ2-1; 12 bases line up with TRBD2. V trimming: 4 bases; J trimming: 8 bases; junction bases outside the gene matches: 13. CDR1 and CDR2 from the germline V gene are SGHNT and YYREEE (reference sequence). CDR3 length equals 17 residues. The DNA of the CDR3 is TGTGCCAGCAGCCCCTCTAGCGGGGGGGCCCTAAGCCATGAGCAGTTCTTC. This encodes CASSPSSGGALSHEQFF.

The chain combines TRBV5-4 with TRBJ1-2, with TRBD1 identical over 10 bases. Germline V CDR1 and CDR2: SGHNT, YYREEE (reference sequence). This CDR3 is built from 14 residues. The V segment lost 4 bases and the J segment 8 bases; nucleotides outside the gene matches: 8. CDR3 nucleotides: TGTGCCAGCAGCAGCCCGACAGGGGGCGACGGCTACACCTTC. It codes for CASSSPTGGDGYTF.

CDR3 sequence (DNA): TGTGCCAGCAGCCCCGGGACAGTATCTACTCAAGAGACCCAGTACTTC. Residues: CASSPGTVSTQETQYF. V gene TRBV3-1 (or the pseudogene TRBV3-2) combines with J gene TRBJ2-5, with TRBD1 identical over 7 bases. CDR1 is LGHDT, CDR2 YNNKEL, per germline (reference sequence). Losses at the gene ends were 4 bases for V and 2 bases for J; bases not matched to a gene: 10. This CDR3 region has 16 residues.

This clone was recorded a few times. The chain uses TRBV4-1 and TRBJ2-3; D remains unclear. The ends were cut back, 6 bases at V and 4 bases at J, with 5 bases in the middle. Per the germline V gene, CDR1 is MGHRA and CDR2 is YSYEKL. CDR3 length: 11 residues. The CDR3 DNA follows: TGCGCCAGCAGTCTATCAGATACGCAGTATTTT. Encoded protein: CASSLSDTQYF.

This clone was seen a few times. This rearrangement joins TRBV10-1 to TRBJ2-7, with D unclear. The CDR3 has 12 residues. CDR1 WNHNN and CDR2 SYGVQD come from the germline V gene (reference sequence). Trimming left V 9 bases short and J 3 bases short, with 12 bases between. The CDR3 DNA reads TGCGCCAGTAGTACTCGGCACTACGAGCAGTACGTC. Translating it yields CASSTRHYEQYV.

The genes are TRBV2 and TRBJ2-3; maybe TRBD2 (5 bases). The length of the CDR3 is 13 residues. The germline gives CDR1 SNHLY, CDR2 FYNNEI. V lost 5 bases, J lost 8 bases, and 14 bases lay in between. CDR3 DNA: TGTGCCAGCAGTCACGACTGGGCGGGTACGCAGTATTTT. This sequence encodes CASSHDWAGTQYF.

The chain is built from TRBV28 and TRBJ1-2; 7 bases are shared with TRBD1. The CDR3 contains 14 residues. V shed 7 bases, J shed 4 bases, and the junction held 9 bases outside the gene matches. The germline CDR1 and CDR2 sequences are MDHEN and SYDVKM. CDR3 sequence reads: CASMQGVLSYGYTF. CDR3 DNA sequence: TGTGCCAGCATGCAGGGGGTCCTCAGCTATGGCTACACCTTC.

The chain couples TRBV20-1 to TRBJ1-2; perhaps TRBD1 as D (6 bases). V dropped 7 bases and J dropped 7 bases, with 13 bases sitting between them. CDR3 length: 11 residues. CDR1 is DFQATT and CDR2 is SNEGSKA in the germline V gene (reference sequence). CDR3 loop: CSGRVGAGYTF. CDR3 DNA sequence: TGCAGTGGGCGGGTGGGGGCTGGCTACACCTTC.

The J gene is TRBJ2-3, the V gene TRBV12-3 or TRBV12-4; no definite D call. Trimming took off 3 bases at V and 9 bases at J, with 10 bases between the two ends. The CDR3 runs to 12 residues. The CDR3 bases are TGTGCCAGCAGTTTCCCCCGCTGGACGCAGTATTTT. Its protein is CASSFPRWTQYF.

The chain employs TRBV5-1 and TRBJ2-2; no definite D call. The CDR3 is made up of 15 amino acids. CDR1 and CDR2 (germline): SGHRS, YFSETQ. Trimming left V 5 bases short and J 5 bases short, with 16 bases between. The CDR3 region has the DNA TGCGCCAGCAGGCCTGTAGGGCTACCTACCGGGGAGCTGTTTTTT. Encoded protein: CASRPVGLPTGELFF. Based on the CDR3 plus reference TRBV5-1 and TRBJ2-2, the full variable domain is KAGVTQTPRYLIKTRGQQVTLSCSPISGHRSVSWYQQTPGQGLQFLFEYFSETQRNKGNFPGRFSGRQFSNSRSEMNVSTLELGDSALYLCASRPVGLPTGELFFGEGSRLTVL.

V gene TRBV21-1 combines with J gene TRBJ2-7. TRBV21-1 is labeled a pseudogene. This CDR3 is built from 14 residues. The DNA of the CDR3 is TGTGCCAGCAGCTCGCAACCCGTTCCCTACGAGCAGTACGTC. As protein: CASSSQPVPYEQYV.

The chain is built from TRBV23-1 and TRBJ1-5; TRBD1 might be the D (6 bases). TRBV23-1 has ORF status, its function being uncertain. The CDR3 runs to 13 residues. V was clipped by 4 bases and J by 3 bases, with 7 bases between them. The CDR3 nucleotides read TGCGCCAGCAGTCGGGGGGCCAATCAGCCCCAGCATTTT. This translates into CASSRGANQPQHF.

The chain combines TRBV12-5 with TRBJ2-3; no clear D gene. The CDR3 extends over 15 amino acids. The germline gives CDR1 LGHNT, CDR2 FRNRAP. Trimming removed 1 base from V and 6 bases from J, with 14 bases in between. CDR3 residues: CASGLAGSHADTQYF. CDR3 bases: TGTGCTAGTGGTTTGGCCGGATCTCACGCGGATACGCAGTATTTT.

This clone has more than one count but fewer than ten. This sequence joins TRBV10-1 and TRBJ2-2; 7 bases fit TRBD1. Trimming cost V 5 bases and J 5 bases; bases outside gene matches: 5. Germline V gene lookup returns CDR1 WNHNN and CDR2 SYGVQD (reference sequence). The CDR3 consists of 14 residues. The CDR3 bases are TGCGCCAGCAGTTTATCACAGGGGACCGGGGAGCTGTTTTTT. Translated: CASSLSQGTGELFF.

This chain links TRBV5-1 with TRBJ1-2, with D possibly TRBD1 on 5 matching bases. V lost 5 bases and J 3 bases, leaving 17 bases between the germline ends. This CDR3 spans 15 amino acids. Germline V lookup: CDR1 SGHRS, CDR2 YFSETQ. Written as DNA, the CDR3 is TGCGCCAGCAGTTTCGGGACTGCCGGTGACTATGGCTACACCTTC. As protein: CASSFGTAGDYGYTF. Drawing the rest from reference TRBV5-1 and TRBJ1-2, the complete variable domain is KAGVTQTPRYLIKTRGQQVTLSCSPISGHRSVSWYQQTPGQGLQFLFEYFSETQRNKGNFPGRFSGRQFSNSRSEMNVSTLELGDSALYLCASSFGTAGDYGYTFGSGTRLTVV.

V gene TRBV30 combines with J gene TRBJ2-2, with TRBD1 as a possible D gene (6 bases). Germline lookup yields CDR1 GTSNPN and CDR2 SVGIG (reference sequence). The CDR3 spans 14 residues. Trimming left V 5 bases short and J 5 bases short, with 15 bases between. The DNA for the CDR3 is TGTGCCTGGGGCGTGGGGGCGCAAACCGGGGAGCTGTTTTTT. Translation: CAWGVGAQTGELFF. Looking up the rest from reference TRBV30 and TRBJ2-2 gives the full variable domain: SQTIHQWPATLVQPVGSPLSLECTVEGTSNPNLYWYRQAAGRGLQLLFYSVGIGQISSEVPQNLSASRPQDRQFILSSKKLLLSDSGFYLCAWGVGAQTGELFFGEGSRLTVL.

The rearrangement links TRBV3-1 (or the pseudogene TRBV3-2) to TRBJ2-3, with D possibly matching TRBD2 (7 bases). There are 14 residues in the CDR3. Trimming shortened V by 5 bases and J by 6 bases, and 15 bases separated the two germline ends. CDR1 is LGHDT, CDR2 YNNKEL, per germline (reference sequence). The CDR3 here is CASSWGGFGDTQYF. The DNA for the CDR3 is TGTGCCAGCAGCTGGGGGGGCTTCGGGGATACGCAGTATTTT.

This chain connects TRBV24-1 to TRBJ2-2; D is perhaps TRBD2 (6 bases). Germline CDR1 is KGHDR and CDR2 is SFDVKD. The V end was cut by 3 bases, the J end by 3 bases, with 16 bases between. There are 17 residues in the CDR3. The CDR3 protein is CATSDPSKTSYTGELFF. CDR3 bases: TGTGCCACCAGTGATCCTTCCAAGACTAGTTACACCGGGGAGCTGTTTTTT.

V and J are TRBV4-3 and TRBJ1-2; TRBD1 matches at 10 bases. The junction had 13 bases not matched to a gene; V was cut back by 2 bases and J by 4 bases. The CDR3 length is 18 residues. CDR1 LGHNA and CDR2 YSLEER come from the germline V gene. CDR3 nucleotide sequence: TGCGCCAGCAGCCAAAACACTGAGGCTAGGGACAGGGGCTATGGCTACACCTTC. It translates to CASSQNTEARDRGYGYTF.

This chain uses TRBV7-8 with TRBJ1-1; D is uncertain. Trimming removed 2 bases at V and 1 base at J, with 2 bases between. Germline CDR1 is SGHVS and CDR2 is FQNEAQ. This CDR3 spans 12 amino acids. CDR3 sequence reads: CASSLQNTEAFF. For the CDR3, the DNA is TGTGCCAGCAGCTTACAGAACACTGAAGCTTTCTTT.

The chain recombines TRBV5-6 with TRBJ2-5; D gene unclear. The germline CDR1 and CDR2 sequences are SGHDT and YYEEEE. V gave up 2 bases and J gave up 2 bases, with 7 bases separating them. The CDR3 totals 13 residues. CDR3 DNA: TGTGCCAGCAGCTTTTGGGTTCAAGAGACCCAGTACTTC. Translation: CASSFWVQETQYF.

The chain uses TRBV30 and TRBJ2-3; 7 nucleotides agree with TRBD1. The CDR3 has 14 residues. V was clipped by 5 bases and J by 3 bases; unmatched bases: 8. Germline lookup yields CDR1 GTSNPN and CDR2 SVGIG (reference sequence). The CDR3 DNA follows: TGTGCCTGGGAAGACAGGGTAAGAACAGATACGCAGTATTTT. Its protein is CAWEDRVRTDTQYF.

V usage is TRBV10-1 and J usage is TRBJ1-2; D remains unclear. Germline V gene data show CDR1 as WNHNN and CDR2 as SYGVQD (reference sequence). The CDR3 is made up of 12 amino acids. Trimming removed 3 bases from V and 4 bases from J, with 6 bases in between. This CDR3 is CASSDLSYGYTF. The CDR3 nucleotides are TGCGCCAGCAGTGACCTCAGCTATGGCTACACCTTC.

J is TRBJ1-5 and V is TRBV28, with D possibly matching TRBD1 (6 bases). The CDR3 extends over 15 amino acids. Germline-derived CDR1 and CDR2 are MDHEN and SYDVKM. Deletions cut 9 bases from V and 5 bases from J, with 20 bases between. CDR3 in amino acids: CASRGAGDGYQPQHF. The CDR3 DNA follows: TGTGCCAGTCGTGGAGCAGGGGACGGTTATCAGCCCCAGCATTTT.

This CDR3 is CASSQDLRAEAFF. The CDR3 DNA sequence: TGTGCCAGCAGCCAGGACCTGAGGGCTGAAGCTTTCTTT. The chain has TRBV7-8 and TRBJ1-1; D is ambiguous. CDR1 and CDR2 from the germline V gene are SGHVS and FQNEAQ. The CDR3 contains 13 residues. The germline V and J ends were trimmed by 5 bases and 6 bases, with 13 bases remaining between them.